This record covers a single T cell receptor (beta chain). Original analysis: Reference gene primers were amplified, and this amplification served to estimate nucleated cell counts. Some clones are missing from TCRdb's copy, which holds only in-frame ones; the method was immunoSEQ multiplex PCR. V and J calls and clone size are copied from that table; D and trimming were computed from the DNA. The sample contains around 130,000 clones, over 65% of which appear only once. The CDR3 spans 15 residues. The germline V gene encodes CDR1 MNHEY and CDR2 SVGAGI. J lost 7 bases, V lost 7 bases, and 5 bases had no gene match. These data originate in a study of blood T cell repertoires in COVID-19. Study as a whole: PBMCs, B-cell-depleted T cells, or T cells were the source of the cDNA or gDNA that made up the material.

The sample taken for sequencing was peripheral blood. The chain is built from TRBV6-5 and TRBJ2-3; TRBD2 matches 16 bases. The source of this sequence is a man between 50 and 59 years old with acute or convalescent COVID-19. The CDR3 nucleotides are TGTGCCAGCACTGGGACTAGCGGGGGGGCAAATACGCAGTATTTT. Encoded protein: CASTGTSGGANTQYF.